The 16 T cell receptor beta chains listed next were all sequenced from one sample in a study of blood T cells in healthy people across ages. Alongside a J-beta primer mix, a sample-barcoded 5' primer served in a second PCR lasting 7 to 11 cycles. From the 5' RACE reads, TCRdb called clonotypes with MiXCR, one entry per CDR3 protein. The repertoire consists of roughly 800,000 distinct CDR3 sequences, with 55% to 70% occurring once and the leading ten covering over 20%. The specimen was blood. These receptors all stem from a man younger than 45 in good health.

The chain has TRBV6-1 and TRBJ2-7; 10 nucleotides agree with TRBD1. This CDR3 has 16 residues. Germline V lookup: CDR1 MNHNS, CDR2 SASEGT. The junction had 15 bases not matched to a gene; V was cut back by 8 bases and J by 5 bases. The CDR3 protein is CASVLTPGQGTNEQYF. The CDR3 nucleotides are TGTGCCAGCGTACTAACCCCGGGACAGGGGACAAACGAGCAGTACTTC.

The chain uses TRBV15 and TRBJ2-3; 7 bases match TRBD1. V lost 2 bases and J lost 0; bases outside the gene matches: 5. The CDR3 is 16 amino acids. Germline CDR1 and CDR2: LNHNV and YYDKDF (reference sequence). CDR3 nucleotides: TGTGCCACCAGCAGATCTGGGACAGTTAGCACAGATACGCAGTATTTT. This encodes CATSRSGTVSTDTQYF. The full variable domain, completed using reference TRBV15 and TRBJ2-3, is DAMVIQNPRYQVTQFGKPVTLSCSQTLNHNVMYWYQQKSSQAPKLLFHYYDKDFNNEADTPDNFQSRRPNTSFCFLDIRSPGLGDTAMYLCATSRSGTVSTDTQYFGPGTRLTVL.

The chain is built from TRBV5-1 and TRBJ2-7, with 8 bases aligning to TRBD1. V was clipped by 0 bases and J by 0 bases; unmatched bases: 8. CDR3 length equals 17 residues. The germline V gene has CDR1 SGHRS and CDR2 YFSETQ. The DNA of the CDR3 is TGCGCCAGCAGCTTGGGCCTCGGGACAGGCAACTCCTACGAGCAGTACTTC. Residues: CASSLGLGTGNSYEQYF.

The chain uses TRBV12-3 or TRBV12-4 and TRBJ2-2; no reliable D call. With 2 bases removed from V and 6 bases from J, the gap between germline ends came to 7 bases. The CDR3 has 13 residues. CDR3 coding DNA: TGTGCCAGCAGTTTACTTTTCCCCGGGGAGCTGTTTTTT. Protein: CASSLLFPGELFF.

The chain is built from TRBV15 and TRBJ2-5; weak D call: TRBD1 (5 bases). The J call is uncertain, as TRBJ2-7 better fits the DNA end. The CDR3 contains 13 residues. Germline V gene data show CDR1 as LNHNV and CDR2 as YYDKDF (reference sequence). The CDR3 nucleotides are TGTGCCACCAGCGGAACAGGTCCCGACGAGCAGTACTTC. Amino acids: CATSGTGPDEQYF.

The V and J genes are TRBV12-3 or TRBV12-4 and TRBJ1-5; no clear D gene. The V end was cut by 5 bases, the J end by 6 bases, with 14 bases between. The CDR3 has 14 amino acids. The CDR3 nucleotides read TGTGCCAGCAGTGTTGCCTCGGGGTCTCAGCCCCAGCATTTT. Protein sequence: CASSVASGSQPQHF.

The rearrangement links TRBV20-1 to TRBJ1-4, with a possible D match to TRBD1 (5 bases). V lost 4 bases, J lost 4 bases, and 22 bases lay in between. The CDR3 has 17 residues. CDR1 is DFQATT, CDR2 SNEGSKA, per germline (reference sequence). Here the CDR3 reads CSATHGTTDSHNEKLFF. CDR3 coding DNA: TGCAGTGCTACCCACGGGACCACCGACTCCCATAATGAAAAACTGTTTTTT.

For the CDR3, the DNA is TGCGCCAGCAGCTTGGGGATAGGGCCCTACAATGAGCAGTACTTC. This encodes CASSLGIGPYNEQYF. The gene calls are TRBV5-1 and TRBJ2-1; D is unresolved. The DNA end favors TRBJ2-7, so the J call may be wrong. The germline CDR1 and CDR2 sequences are SGHRS and YFSETQ. This CDR3 region has 15 residues.

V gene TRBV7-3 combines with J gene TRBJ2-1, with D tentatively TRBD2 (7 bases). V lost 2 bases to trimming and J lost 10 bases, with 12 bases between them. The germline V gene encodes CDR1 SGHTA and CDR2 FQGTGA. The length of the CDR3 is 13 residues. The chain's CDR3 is CASSLSAGAEQFF. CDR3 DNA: TGTGCCAGCAGCTTATCGGCGGGGGCCGAGCAGTTCTTC.

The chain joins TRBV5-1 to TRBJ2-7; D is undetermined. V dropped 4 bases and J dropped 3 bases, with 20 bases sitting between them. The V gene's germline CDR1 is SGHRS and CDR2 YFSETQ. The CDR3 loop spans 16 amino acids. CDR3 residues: CASSPWSSQELYEQYF. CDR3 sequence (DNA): TGCGCCAGCAGCCCATGGTCCAGCCAGGAGCTCTACGAGCAGTACTTC.

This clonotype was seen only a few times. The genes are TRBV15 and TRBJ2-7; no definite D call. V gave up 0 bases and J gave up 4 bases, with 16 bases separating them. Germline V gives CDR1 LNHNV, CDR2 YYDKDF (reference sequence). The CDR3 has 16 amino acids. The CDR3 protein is CATSRDYRQVLYEQYF. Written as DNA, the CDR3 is TGTGCCACCAGCAGAGATTATCGGCAGGTTTTATACGAGCAGTACTTC.

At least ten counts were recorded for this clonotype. The CDR3 protein is CASSQVWRTSGRVDEQFF. CDR3 DNA: TGCGCCAGCAGCCAAGTGTGGCGAACTAGCGGGAGAGTCGATGAGCAGTTCTTC. The chain recombines TRBV4-3 with TRBJ2-1; 11 bases match TRBD2. The V segment lost 1 base and the J segment 8 bases; nucleotides outside the gene matches: 13. The CDR3 has 18 residues. Germline lookup yields CDR1 LGHNA and CDR2 YSLEER.

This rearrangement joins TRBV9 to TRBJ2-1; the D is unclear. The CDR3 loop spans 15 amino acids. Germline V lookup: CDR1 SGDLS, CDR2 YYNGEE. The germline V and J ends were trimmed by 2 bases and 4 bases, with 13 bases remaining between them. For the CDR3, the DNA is TGTGCCAGCAGCGTCTCTGGGTCGTATTACAATGAGCAGTTCTTC. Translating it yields CASSVSGSYYNEQFF.

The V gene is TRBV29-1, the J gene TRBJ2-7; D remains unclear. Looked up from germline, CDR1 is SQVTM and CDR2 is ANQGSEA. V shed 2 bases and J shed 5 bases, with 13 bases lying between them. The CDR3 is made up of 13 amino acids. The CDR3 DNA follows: TGCAGCGTTGAAACTTCAGAGACCCACGAGCAGTACTTC. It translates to CSVETSETHEQYF.

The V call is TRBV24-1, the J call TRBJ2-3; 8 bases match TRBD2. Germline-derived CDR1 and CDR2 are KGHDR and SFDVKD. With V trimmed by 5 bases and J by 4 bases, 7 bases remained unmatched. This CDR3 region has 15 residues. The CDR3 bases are TGTGCCACCAGTGCCCGAGGACTAGCCGCAGATACGCAGTATTTT. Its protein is CATSARGLAADTQYF.

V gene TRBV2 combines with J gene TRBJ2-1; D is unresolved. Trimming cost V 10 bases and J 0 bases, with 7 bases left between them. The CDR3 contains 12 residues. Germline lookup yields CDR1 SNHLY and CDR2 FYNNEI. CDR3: CATLSSYNEQFF. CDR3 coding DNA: TGTGCCACATTAAGCTCCTACAATGAGCAGTTCTTC. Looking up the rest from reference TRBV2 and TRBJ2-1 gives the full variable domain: EPEVTQTPSHQVTQMGQEVILRCVPISNHLYFYWYRQILGQKVEFLVSFYNNEISEKSEIFDDQFSVERPDGSNFTLKIRSTKLEDSAMYFCATLSSYNEQFFGPGTRLTVL.